This entry concerns a single TCR beta chain. Its matching antigen is unknown. This CDR3 has 18 amino acids. Trimming shortened V by 7 bases and J by 1 base, and 22 bases separated the two germline ends. Germline V gene data show CDR1 as SGHAT and CDR2 as FQNNGV. The data are from a study of radiotherapy plus CTLA-4 blockade in lung cancer. Study conclusions and caveats: Radiotherapy plus ipilimumab was followed by expansion in blood of tumor-derived TCR clones.

The study treated chemo-refractory metastatic non-small-cell lung cancer patients with focal radiation plus ipilimumab CTLA-4 blockade. Clones were sequenced by immunoSEQ multiplex PCR, and TCRdb holds only the in-frame ones, with some missing. There are more than 25,000 clones in the sample; around 79% occur only once, and around 8% lies in the top ten. This TCR was recovered from a human donor with non-small cell lung cancer who had stable disease on radiotherapy plus ipilimumab. The rearrangement uses TRBV11-2 and TRBJ2-2; D gene ambiguous. This specimen consisted of peripheral blood, obtained from a patient treated with radiotherapy plus ipilimumab. CDR3 in DNA: TGTGCCAGCACCGAACATAGAGGCCACAGTCGGAACACCGGGGAGCTGTTTTTT. Amino acid sequence: CASTEHRGHSRNTGELFF. Full variable domain (remainder filled in from reference TRBV11-2 and TRBJ2-2): EAGVAQSPRYKIIEKRQSVAFWCNPISGHATLYWYQQILGQGPKLLIQFQNNGVVDDSQLPKDRFSAERLKGVDSTLKIQPAKLEDSAVYLCASTEHRGHSRNTGELFFGEGSRLTVL.